These 9 T cell receptor beta chains share one sample of origin, sequenced in a study of cytotoxic CD8 clonotypes in ibrutinib-treated CLL. Profiled with immunoSEQ multiplex PCR; TCRdb holds only in-frame clones, not every one. This sample carries 330,000 or so clones, around 66% of them seen once, and the ten largest clones take 6.3%. The starting material was PBMCs, obtained after 36 months of ibrutinib treatment. Receptors were obtained from a human donor with chronic lymphocytic leukemia.

V is TRBV21-1 and J is TRBJ2-2; the table's D gene call, TRBD2, was not cross checked with the DNA. TRBV21-1 is a recognized pseudogene. The CDR3 totals 17 residues. CDR3: CASSKMLAGGNTGELFF. CDR3 nucleotide sequence: TGTGCCAGCAGCAAGATGCTAGCGGGAGGCAACACCGGGGAGCTGTTTTTT.

This clone appeared once. Other DNA sequences from this sample encode an identical CDR3 as well. This chain joins TRBV9 and TRBJ2-7; weak D call: TRBD2 (5 bases). Germline CDR1 and CDR2: SGDLS and YYNGEE. The CDR3 has 14 amino acids. Trimming removed 3 bases at V and 1 base at J, with 11 bases between. The CDR3 loop is CASSGRDSSYEQYF. DNA for the CDR3: TGTGCCAGCAGCGGCCGGGATTCTTCCTACGAGCAGTACTTC.

This clone was counted only a few times. This chain connects TRBV18 to TRBJ1-2; D remains ambiguous. The length of the CDR3 is 13 residues. Germline V gives CDR1 KGHSH, CDR2 LQKENI. Between the trimmed V and J ends, which lost 2 bases and 7 bases, there was a span of 11 bases. The CDR3 bases are TGTGCCAGCTCACCAGTGGAAGATCGTGGCTACACCTTC. Translating it yields CASSPVEDRGYTF.

This clone was counted a few times. V gene TRBV2 combines with J gene TRBJ1-1; possibly TRBD1 for D (6 bases). V dropped 5 bases and J dropped 7 bases, with 14 bases sitting between them. Germline values: CDR1 SNHLY, CDR2 FYNNEI. This CDR3 has 13 amino acids. CDR3 DNA: TGTGCCAGCAGTCGGAACGGGGGGCTTGAAGCTTTCTTT. Its translation: CASSRNGGLEAFF.

This chain uses TRBV5-4 with TRBJ1-5; D remains ambiguous. CDR1 is SGHNT and CDR2 is YYREEE in the germline V gene (reference sequence). This CDR3 contains 15 residues. Trimming left V 5 bases short and J 3 bases short, with 15 bases between. The CDR3 DNA reads TGTGCCAGCAGTCACGGGCCCGCGACCAATCAGCCCCAGCATTTT. Its protein product is CASSHGPATNQPQHF.

The J gene is TRBJ2-7, the V gene TRBV7-6, with TRBD1 matching 7 bases. Germline CDR1 reads SGHVS; CDR2 reads FNYEAQ. The CDR3 has 13 amino acids. Trimming took 5 bases from V and 6 from J; bases not matched to a gene: 7. CDR3 amino acids: CASSPDSGGEQYF. The DNA for the CDR3 is TGTGCCAGCAGCCCGGATTCAGGGGGCGAGCAGTACTTC. Supplemented by reference TRBV7-6 and TRBJ2-7, the full variable domain reads GAGVSQSPRYKVTKRGQDVALRCDPISGHVSLYWYRQALGQGPEFLTYFNYEAQQDKSGLPNDRFSAERPEGSISTLTIQRTEQRDSAMYRCASSPDSGGEQYFGPGTRLTVT.

The sample holds a few counts of this clone. The gene calls are TRBV19 and TRBJ2-7, with D possibly matching TRBD2 (5 bases). Looked up from germline, CDR1 is LNHDA and CDR2 is SQIVND (reference sequence). Between the trimmed V and J ends, which lost 2 bases and 2 bases, there was a span of 10 bases. The CDR3 covers 14 residues. The CDR3 region is CASSIRTRTYEQYF. As DNA, the CDR3 is TGTGCCAGTAGTATACGGACTCGCACCTACGAGCAGTACTTC. Full variable domain (missing parts from reference TRBV19 and TRBJ2-7): DGGITQSPKYLFRKEGQNVTLSCEQNLNHDAMYWYRQDPGQGLRLIYYSQIVNDFQKGDIAEGYSVSREKKESFPLTVTSAQKNPTAFYLCASSIRTRTYEQYFGPGTRLTVT.

V usage is TRBV6-1 and J usage is TRBJ2-2; 9 nucleotides match TRBD1. CDR3 size: 18 residues. Germline values: CDR1 MNHNS, CDR2 SASEGT. V gave up 4 bases and J gave up 5 bases; unmatched junction bases: 14. Here the CDR3 DNA reads TGTGCCAGCAGTGGAAGTCCACAGGGGGCGCTTTTAACCGGGGAGCTGTTTTTT. Residues: CASSGSPQGALLTGELFF.

CDR3 region: CASSLQGAAYEQYF. In DNA form, the CDR3 reads TGCGCCAGCAGCTTACAGGGGGCTGCCTACGAGCAGTACTTC. The chain has TRBV5-1 and TRBJ2-7; TRBD1 matches at 9 bases. Germline V gene sequence: CDR1 SGHRS, CDR2 YFSETQ. This CDR3 has 14 residues. After removal of 2 bases from V and 2 bases from J, the junction contained 2 bases not matched to a gene.